This T cell receptor (beta chain) was sequenced for a study of blood T cell repertoires in COVID-19. The method was immunoSEQ multiplex PCR; TCRdb's version includes in-frame clones alone and lacks a portion of them. The sample lists approximately 140,000 clones; just under 85% were seen once. Trimming at V came to 5 bases and at J to 1 base, leaving 12 bases not matched to a gene. Germline V gene lookup returns CDR1 SGHTA and CDR2 FQGNSA. The CDR3 totals 19 residues. The TCR sequence derives from a woman in her 40s with active or convalescent COVID-19. Sequences were obtained from peripheral blood. The rearrangement uses TRBV7-2 and TRBJ1-6; 9 positions match TRBD1. For the CDR3, the DNA is TGTGCCAGCAGCCTCTACTACAGGGGGCGAGGGTCCTATAATTCACCCCTCCACTTT. It translates to CASSLYYRGRGSYNSPLHF.